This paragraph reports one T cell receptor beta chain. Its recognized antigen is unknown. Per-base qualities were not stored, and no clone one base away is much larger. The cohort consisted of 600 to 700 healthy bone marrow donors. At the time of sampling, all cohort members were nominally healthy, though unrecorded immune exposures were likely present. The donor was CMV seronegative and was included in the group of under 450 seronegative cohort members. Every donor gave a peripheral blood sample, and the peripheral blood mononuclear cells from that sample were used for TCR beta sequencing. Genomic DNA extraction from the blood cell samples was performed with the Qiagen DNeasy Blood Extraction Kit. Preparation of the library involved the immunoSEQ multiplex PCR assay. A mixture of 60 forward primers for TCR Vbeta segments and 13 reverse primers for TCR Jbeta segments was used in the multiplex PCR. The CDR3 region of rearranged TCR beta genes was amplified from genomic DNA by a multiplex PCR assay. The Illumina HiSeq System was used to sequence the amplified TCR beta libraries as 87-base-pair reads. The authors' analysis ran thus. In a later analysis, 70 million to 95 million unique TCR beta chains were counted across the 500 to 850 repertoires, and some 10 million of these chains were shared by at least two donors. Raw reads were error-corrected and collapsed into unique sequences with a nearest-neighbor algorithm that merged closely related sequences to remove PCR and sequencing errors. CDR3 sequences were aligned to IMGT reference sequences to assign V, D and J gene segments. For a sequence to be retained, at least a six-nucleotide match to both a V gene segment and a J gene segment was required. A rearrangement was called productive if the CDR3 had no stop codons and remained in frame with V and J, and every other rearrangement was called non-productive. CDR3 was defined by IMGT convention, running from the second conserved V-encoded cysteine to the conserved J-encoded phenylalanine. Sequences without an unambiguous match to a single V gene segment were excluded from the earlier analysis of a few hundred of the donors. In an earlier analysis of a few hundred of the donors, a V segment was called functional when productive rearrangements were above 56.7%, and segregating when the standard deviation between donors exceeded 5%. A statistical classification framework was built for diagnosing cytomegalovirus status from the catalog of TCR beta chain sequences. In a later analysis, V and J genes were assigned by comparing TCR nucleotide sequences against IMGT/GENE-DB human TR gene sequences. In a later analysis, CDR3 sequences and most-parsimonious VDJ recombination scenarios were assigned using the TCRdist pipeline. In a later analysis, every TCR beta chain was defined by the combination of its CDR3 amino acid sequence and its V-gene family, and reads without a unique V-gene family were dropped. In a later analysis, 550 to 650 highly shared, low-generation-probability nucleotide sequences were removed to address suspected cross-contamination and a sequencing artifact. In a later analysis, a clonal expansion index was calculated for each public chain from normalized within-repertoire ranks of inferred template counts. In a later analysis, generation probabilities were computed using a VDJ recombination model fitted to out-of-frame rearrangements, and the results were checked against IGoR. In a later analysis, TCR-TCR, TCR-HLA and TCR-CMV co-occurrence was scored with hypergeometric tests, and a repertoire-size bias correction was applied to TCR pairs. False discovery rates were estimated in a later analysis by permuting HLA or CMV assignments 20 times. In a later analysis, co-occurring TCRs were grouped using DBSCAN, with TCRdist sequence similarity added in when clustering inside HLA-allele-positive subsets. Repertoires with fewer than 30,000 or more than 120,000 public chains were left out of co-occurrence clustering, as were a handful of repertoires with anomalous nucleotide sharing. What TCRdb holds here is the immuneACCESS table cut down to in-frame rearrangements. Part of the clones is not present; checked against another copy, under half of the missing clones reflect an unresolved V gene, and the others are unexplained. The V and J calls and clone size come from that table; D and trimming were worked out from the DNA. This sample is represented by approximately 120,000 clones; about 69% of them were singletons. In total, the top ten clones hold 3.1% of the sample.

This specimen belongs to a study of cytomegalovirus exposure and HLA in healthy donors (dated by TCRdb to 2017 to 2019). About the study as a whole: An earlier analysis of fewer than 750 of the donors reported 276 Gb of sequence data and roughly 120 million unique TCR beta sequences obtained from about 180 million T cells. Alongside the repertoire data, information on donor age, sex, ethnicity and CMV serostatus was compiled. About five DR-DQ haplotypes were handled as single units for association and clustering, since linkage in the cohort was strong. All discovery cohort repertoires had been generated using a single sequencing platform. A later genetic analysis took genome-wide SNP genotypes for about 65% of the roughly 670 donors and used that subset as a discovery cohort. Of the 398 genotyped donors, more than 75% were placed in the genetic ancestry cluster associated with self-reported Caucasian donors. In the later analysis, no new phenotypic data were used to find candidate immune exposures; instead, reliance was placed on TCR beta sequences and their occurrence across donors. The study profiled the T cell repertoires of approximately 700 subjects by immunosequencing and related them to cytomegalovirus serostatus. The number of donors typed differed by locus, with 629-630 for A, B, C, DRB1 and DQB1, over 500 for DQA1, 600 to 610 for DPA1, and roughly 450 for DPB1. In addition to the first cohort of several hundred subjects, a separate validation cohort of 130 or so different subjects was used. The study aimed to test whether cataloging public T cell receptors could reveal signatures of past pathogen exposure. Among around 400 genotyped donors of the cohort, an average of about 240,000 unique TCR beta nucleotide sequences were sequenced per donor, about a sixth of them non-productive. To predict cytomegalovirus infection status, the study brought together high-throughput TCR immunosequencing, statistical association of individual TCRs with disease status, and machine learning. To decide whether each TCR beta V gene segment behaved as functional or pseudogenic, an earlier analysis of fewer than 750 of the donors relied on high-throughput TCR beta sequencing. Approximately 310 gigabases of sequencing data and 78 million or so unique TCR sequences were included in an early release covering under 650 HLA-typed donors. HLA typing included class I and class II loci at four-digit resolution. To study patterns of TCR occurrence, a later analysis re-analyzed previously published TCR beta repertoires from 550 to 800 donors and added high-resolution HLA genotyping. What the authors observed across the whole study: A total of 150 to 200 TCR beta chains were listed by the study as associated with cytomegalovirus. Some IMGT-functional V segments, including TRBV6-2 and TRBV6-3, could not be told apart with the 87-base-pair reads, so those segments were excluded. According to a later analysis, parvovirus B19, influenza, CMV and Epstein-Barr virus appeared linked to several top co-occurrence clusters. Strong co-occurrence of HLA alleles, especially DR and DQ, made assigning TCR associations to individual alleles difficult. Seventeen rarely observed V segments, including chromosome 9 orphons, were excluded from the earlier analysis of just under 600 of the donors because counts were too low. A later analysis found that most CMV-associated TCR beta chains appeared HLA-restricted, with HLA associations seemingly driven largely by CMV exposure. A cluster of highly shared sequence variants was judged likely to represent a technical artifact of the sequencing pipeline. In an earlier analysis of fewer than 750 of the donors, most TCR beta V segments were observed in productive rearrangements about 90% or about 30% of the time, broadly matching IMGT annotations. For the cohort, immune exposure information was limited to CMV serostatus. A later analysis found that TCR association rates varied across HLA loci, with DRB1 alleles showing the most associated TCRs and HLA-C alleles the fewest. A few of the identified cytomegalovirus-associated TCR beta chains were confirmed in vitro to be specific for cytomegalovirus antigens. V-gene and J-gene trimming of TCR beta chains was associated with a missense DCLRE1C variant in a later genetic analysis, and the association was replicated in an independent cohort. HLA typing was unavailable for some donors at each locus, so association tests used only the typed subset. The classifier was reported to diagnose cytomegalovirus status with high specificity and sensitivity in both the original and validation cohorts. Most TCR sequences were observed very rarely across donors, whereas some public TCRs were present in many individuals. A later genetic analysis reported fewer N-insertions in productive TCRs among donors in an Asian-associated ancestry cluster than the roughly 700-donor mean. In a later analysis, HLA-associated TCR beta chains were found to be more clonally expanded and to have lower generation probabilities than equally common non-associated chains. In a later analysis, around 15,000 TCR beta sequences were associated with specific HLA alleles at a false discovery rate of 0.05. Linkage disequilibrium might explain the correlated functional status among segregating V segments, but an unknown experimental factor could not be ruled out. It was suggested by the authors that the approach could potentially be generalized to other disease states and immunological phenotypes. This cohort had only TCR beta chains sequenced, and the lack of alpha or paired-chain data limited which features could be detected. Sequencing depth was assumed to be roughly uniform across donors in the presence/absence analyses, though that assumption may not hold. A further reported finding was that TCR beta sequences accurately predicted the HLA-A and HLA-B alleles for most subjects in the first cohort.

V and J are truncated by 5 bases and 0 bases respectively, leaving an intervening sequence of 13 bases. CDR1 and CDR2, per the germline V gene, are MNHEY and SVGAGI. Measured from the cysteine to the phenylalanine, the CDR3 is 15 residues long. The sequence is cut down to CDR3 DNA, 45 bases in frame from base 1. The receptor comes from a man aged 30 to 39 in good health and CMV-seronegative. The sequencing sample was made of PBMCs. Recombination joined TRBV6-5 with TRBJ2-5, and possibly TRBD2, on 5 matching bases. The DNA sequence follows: TGTGCCAGCAGTCGCCGGAGAGGGTACCAAGAGACCCAGTACTTC. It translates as CASSRRRGYQETQYF.